The 24 T cell receptor beta chains presented below share a single source sample, sequenced in a study of T cell repertoires in cytomegalovirus infection. In TCRdb, the reads were re-called with MiXCR into one record per CDR3 protein. This table has more than 150,000 distinct CDR3 sequences, roughly 19% appearing once. Sequenced material: PBMCs. The origin of the receptors is a human donor in good health (CMV status not recorded). Some clones in this sample may be carry-over from other donors' samples.

This clonotype was counted many times. The rearrangement uses TRBV12-3 or TRBV12-4 and TRBJ2-3, with 10 bases aligning to TRBD1. V dropped 5 bases and J dropped 2; count of bases not matched to a gene: 16. There are 19 residues in the CDR3. The DNA for the CDR3 is TGTGCCAGCAGTCCCGGGACAGGGGCGCGGATCGCCTACACAGATACGCAGTATTTT. Protein sequence: CASSPGTGARIAYTDTQYF.

As regards this clonotype: At one boundary the junction diverges from the germline segment, which might be a read error. The chain recombines TRBV4-1 with TRBJ2-1; 8 bases map to TRBD2. The germline CDR1 and CDR2 sequences are MGHRA and YSYEKL. The CDR3 spans 16 residues. CDR3 DNA: TGTGCCAGCAGCCAAGATGGCTTTACTAGCGGTTATGGGCAGTTCTTC. It translates to CASSQDGFTSGYGQFF.

This clonotype was seen many times. The genes are TRBV7-9 and TRBJ2-7; weak D call: TRBD2 (6 bases). V was clipped by 8 bases and J by 2 bases, with 19 bases between them. The germline V gene encodes CDR1 SEHNR and CDR2 FQNEAQ (reference sequence). The length of the CDR3 is 15 residues. The CDR3 nucleotides are TGTGCCAGCGAAGGCCGCGGAGGGAGACCCTACGAGCAGTACTTC. It codes for CASEGRGGRPYEQYF.

The rearrangement joins TRBV29-1 to TRBJ2-4; 14 bases are shared with TRBD2. Germline trimming cut 4 bases from V and 2 bases from J; bases unmatched to any gene: 7. Germline CDR1 SQVTM, CDR2 ANQGSEA. This CDR3 is built from 17 residues. The CDR3 coding sequence is TGCAGCGTTGGGACTAGCGGGAGGATCGGGACCAAAAACATTCAGTACTTC. Amino acids: CSVGTSGRIGTKNIQYF.

In regard to this clonotype: No conserved phenylalanine or tryptophan ends this CDR3, so it is likely a read error. This sequence joins TRBV20-1 and TRBJ1-2, with D maybe TRBD1 (5 bases). CDR3 length equals 12 residues. The ends were cut back, 3 bases at V and 4 bases at J, with 9 bases in the middle. Germline V gene data show CDR1 as DFQATT and CDR2 as SNEGSKA (reference sequence). Here the CDR3 DNA reads TGCAGTGCTAGTTTACAGGCCTATGGCTACACCTCC. It yields the protein CSASLQAYGYTS.

J is TRBJ2-2 and V is TRBV19, with D maybe TRBD2 (5 bases). V shed 3 bases and J shed 4 bases, with 9 bases lying between them. Per germline, CDR1 LNHDA and CDR2 SQIVND (reference sequence). The CDR3 is made up of 14 amino acids. Written as DNA, the CDR3 is TGTGCCAGTAGTATTTGGGGAGCCACCGGGGAGCTGTTTTTT. Translation: CASSIWGATGELFF.

This sequence joins TRBV14 and TRBJ1-2, with 7 bases fitting TRBD1. This CDR3 contains 15 residues. Trimming cost V 3 bases and J 8 bases; bases outside gene matches: 12. Germline CDR1 SGHDN, CDR2 FVKESK. The CDR3 DNA follows: TGTGCCAGCAGCCACCCCAGGGGGATTTTTGAGGGCTACACCTTC. This codes for CASSHPRGIFEGYTF.

This clonotype was counted many times. The chain joins TRBV7-2 to TRBJ2-3; TRBD2 aligns across 8 bases. Germline lookup yields CDR1 SGHTA and CDR2 FQGNSA. The junction had 6 bases not matched to a gene; V was cut back by 0 bases and J by 4 bases. This CDR3 contains 16 residues. The CDR3 coding sequence is TGTGCCAGCAGCTTAGCAGTCGGGAGGGGCGCAGATACGCAGTATTTT. Translated: CASSLAVGRGADTQYF.

This chain links TRBV29-1 with TRBJ2-1; the match to TRBD2 covers 8 bases. This CDR3 comprises 13 residues. The germline CDR1 and CDR2 sequences are SQVTM and ANQGSEA. The V gene end was trimmed by 5 bases and the J gene end by 6 bases; junction bases not matched to a gene: 6. The CDR3 coding sequence is TGCAGCGTTTGGCTAGCGGGTACCAATGAGCAGTTCTTC. Translating gives CSVWLAGTNEQFF.

This chain links TRBV19 with TRBJ2-5; no reliable D call. V lost 10 bases to trimming and J lost 4 bases, with 19 bases between them. Looked up from germline, CDR1 is LNHDA and CDR2 is SQIVND (reference sequence). This CDR3 spans 14 amino acids. The CDR3 reads CATPRGKGRETQYF. CDR3 in DNA: TGTGCCACCCCTCGCGGAAAGGGCCGAGAGACCCAGTACTTC.

This clonotype has more than one count but fewer than ten. J is TRBJ1-1 and V is TRBV12-3 or TRBV12-4; 11 nucleotides line up with TRBD1. V was pared by 2 bases and J by 4 bases, with 6 bases of the junction left unmatched. The CDR3 has 16 amino acids. The CDR3 DNA sequence: TGTGCCAGCAGTTTATTGGGGACAGGGGGGCGCACTGAAGCTTTCTTT. The encoded protein is CASSLLGTGGRTEAFF.

This rearrangement joins TRBV5-1 to TRBJ1-5, with 8 bases fitting TRBD1. Germline CDR1 reads SGHRS; CDR2 reads YFSETQ. V trimming: 0 bases; J trimming: 6 bases; junction bases outside the gene matches: 5. The CDR3 length is 15 residues. The CDR3 DNA is TGCGCCAGCAGCTTGGCCCCAGGGGGCGGTCAGCCCCAGCATTTT. Its translation is CASSLAPGGGQPQHF.

V and J are TRBV15 and TRBJ1-1, with D perhaps matching TRBD1 (6 bases). The CDR3 sequence is 16 residues long. V lost 0 bases to trimming and J lost 1 base, with 12 bases between them. From germline, CDR1 is LNHNV and CDR2 YYDKDF (reference sequence). CDR3 sequence (DNA): TGTGCCACCAGCAGAGAAGTGGTCAGGGGGAACACTGAAGCTTTCTTT. Its protein is CATSREVVRGNTEAFF. The entire variable domain, with the rest obtained from reference TRBV15 and TRBJ1-1, is as follows: DAMVIQNPRYQVTQFGKPVTLSCSQTLNHNVMYWYQQKSSQAPKLLFHYYDKDFNNEADTPDNFQSRRPNTSFCFLDIRSPGLGDTAMYLCATSREVVRGNTEAFFGQGTRLTVV.

This clonotype occurred a few times. This chain links TRBV5-6 with TRBJ1-5; D remains unclear. The CDR3 runs 14 residues. V lost 0 bases and J 7 bases, leaving 11 bases between the germline ends. Germline assignment: CDR1 SGHDT and CDR2 YYEEEE. The CDR3 DNA sequence: TGTGCCAGCAGCTTGGGATTGAGTCGACAGCCCCAGCATTTT. Protein: CASSLGLSRQPQHF.

This chain connects TRBV14 to TRBJ2-1; no definite D call. The germline gives CDR1 SGHDN, CDR2 FVKESK. The CDR3 is 13 amino acids. Trimming stripped 4 bases from V and 8 bases from J, with 12 bases between. Here the CDR3 DNA reads TGTGCCAGCAGCCCGTCCTCTGCCTATGAGCAGTTCTTC. It yields the protein CASSPSSAYEQFF. The full variable domain, rest sourced from reference TRBV14 and TRBJ2-1, is EAGVTQFPSHSVIEKGQTVTLRCDPISGHDNLYWYRRVMGKEIKFLLHFVKESKQDESGMPNNRFLAERTGGTYSTLKVQPAELEDSGVYFCASSPSSAYEQFFGPGTRLTVL.

The table lists this clonotype with a few counts. The rearrangement uses TRBV13 and TRBJ1-5; D uncertain. This CDR3 is built from 14 residues. The V end was cut by 0 bases, the J end by 2 bases, with 5 bases between. In germline, CDR1 is PRHDT, CDR2 FYEKMQ (reference sequence). CDR3 residues: CASSLGLGNQPQHF. In DNA form, the CDR3 reads TGTGCCAGCAGCTTAGGGTTGGGCAATCAGCCCCAGCATTTT.

The chain uses TRBV6-5 and TRBJ1-1, with D possibly matching TRBD1 (5 bases). The CDR3 spans 13 residues. Trimming cost V 10 bases and J 5 bases, with 17 bases left between them. Germline-derived CDR1 and CDR2 are MNHEY and SVGAGI. CDR3 in DNA: TGTGCCACCCTCGGGTGGGGGAGGACTGAAGCTTTCTTT. It specifies CATLGWGRTEAFF.

This clonotype was recorded only once. Its ends do not fully match the called genes, so a read error is possible. The V and J genes are TRBV11-2 and TRBJ2-7, with 8 nucleotides matching TRBD2. The CDR3 totals 14 residues. Germline CDR1 SGHAT, CDR2 FQNNGV. CDR3 bases: TGTGTCAGCAGCTTACGGGGGGGCTCCTACGAGCAGTACTTC. It translates to CVSSLRGGSYEQYF.

This clonotype was counted only a few times. The chain has TRBV19 and TRBJ2-1, with D uncertain. The germline V gene encodes CDR1 LNHDA and CDR2 SQIVND (reference sequence). Trimming stripped 7 bases from V and 1 base from J, with 14 bases between. This CDR3 has 15 amino acids. Written as DNA, the CDR3 is TGTGCCAGTACAGCCGGTAGGCAATCCTACAATGAGCAGTTCTTC. As protein: CASTAGRQSYNEQFF. The whole variable domain, filled in from reference TRBV19 and TRBJ2-1, reads DGGITQSPKYLFRKEGQNVTLSCEQNLNHDAMYWYRQDPGQGLRLIYYSQIVNDFQKGDIAEGYSVSREKKESFPLTVTSAQKNPTAFYLCASTAGRQSYNEQFFGPGTRLTVL.

This clonotype was seen more than once but under ten times. V is TRBV29-1 and J is TRBJ1-2; D uncertain. This CDR3 spans 8 amino acids. V was shortened by 5 bases and J by 8 bases, with 3 bases between the two germline ends. The V gene's germline CDR1 is SQVTM and CDR2 ANQGSEA. In DNA form, the CDR3 reads TGCAGCGTTCAGGGCTACACCTTC. It translates to CSVQGYTF. Full variable domain (remainder filled in from reference TRBV29-1 and TRBJ1-2): SAVISQKPSRDICQRGTSLTIQCQVDSQVTMMFWYRQQPGQSLTLIATANQGSEATYESGFVIDKFPISRPNLTFSTLTVSNMSPEDSSIYLCSVQGYTFGSGTRLTVV.

In this sample, this clonotype turned up many times. The chain employs TRBV19 and TRBJ2-7, with 9 bases matching TRBD1. V trimming: 4 bases; J trimming: 2 bases; junction bases outside the gene matches: 6. Germline CDR1 and CDR2: LNHDA and SQIVND (reference sequence). CDR3 length: 15 amino acids. In DNA form, the CDR3 reads TGTGCCAGTAGTAAGACCGGGACAGGGCCCTACGAGCAGTACTTC. Its protein is CASSKTGTGPYEQYF.

The chain joins TRBV6-5 to TRBJ1-5; D is undetermined. Germline lookup yields CDR1 MNHEY and CDR2 SVGAGI. This CDR3 is built from 13 residues. V was trimmed by 2 bases and J by 3 bases, leaving 5 bases between them. The CDR3 loop is CASSYDINQPQHF. The DNA of the CDR3 is TGTGCCAGCAGTTACGACATCAATCAGCCCCAGCATTTT.

This clonotype was picked up many times. The J gene is TRBJ1-2, the V gene TRBV12-3 or TRBV12-4; tentatively, D is TRBD1 (5 bases). The V and J ends lost 6 bases and 0 bases respectively, with 11 bases between them. The CDR3 totals 14 residues. CDR3 protein: CASRAGSSNYGYTF. For the CDR3, the DNA is TGTGCCAGCAGGGCAGGGAGTTCTAACTATGGCTACACCTTC.

There are many counts of this clonotype. The chain employs TRBV7-2 and TRBJ2-2, with D possibly being TRBD1 or TRBD2 (5 bases each). Trimming pared 5 bases from V and 2 bases from J, leaving 12 bases between. The germline gives CDR1 SGHTA, CDR2 FQGNSA. The CDR3 consists of 15 residues. The DNA of the CDR3 is TGTGCCAGCAGCAAAGATGGGGGAAACACCGGGGAGCTGTTTTTT. The encoded protein is CASSKDGGNTGELFF.